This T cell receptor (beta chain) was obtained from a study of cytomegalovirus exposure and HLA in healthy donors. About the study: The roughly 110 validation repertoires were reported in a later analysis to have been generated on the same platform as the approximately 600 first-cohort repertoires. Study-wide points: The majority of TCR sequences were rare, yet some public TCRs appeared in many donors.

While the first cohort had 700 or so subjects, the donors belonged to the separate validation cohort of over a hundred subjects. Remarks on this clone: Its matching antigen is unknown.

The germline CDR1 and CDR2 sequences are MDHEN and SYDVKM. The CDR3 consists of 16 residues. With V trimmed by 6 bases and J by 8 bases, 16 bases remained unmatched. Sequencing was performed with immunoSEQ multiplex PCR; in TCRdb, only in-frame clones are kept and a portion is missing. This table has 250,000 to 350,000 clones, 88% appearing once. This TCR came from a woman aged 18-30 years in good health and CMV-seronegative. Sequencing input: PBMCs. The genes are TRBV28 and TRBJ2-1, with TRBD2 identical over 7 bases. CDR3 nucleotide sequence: TGTGCCAGCAGCACAAGGGGCGGGAGCCCGGACGATGAGCAGTTCTTC. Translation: CASSTRGGSPDDEQFF.